Detailed here is one TCR beta chain. The read finishes 3 residues shy of the CDR3 end, and the germline J gene is used to complete it. This sample was included in a study of T cells in women clearing cervical HPV infection. Repertoires were generated with immunoSEQ multiplex PCR, while TCRdb's copy carries only in-frame clones and drops some. The table lists tens of thousands of clones, with under 8% in the top ten. The junction had 3 bases not matched to a gene; V was cut back by 1 base and J by 5 bases. This CDR3 region has 15 residues. CDR1 is KGHDR and CDR2 is SFDVKD in the germline V gene. The V call is TRBV24-1, the J call TRBJ2-2, with 7 bases aligning to TRBD1. The clonotype was recovered from a woman between 18 and 69 years old with a cervical HPV16 infection that either progressed to CIN3+ or cleared (not recorded which). Sample: blood buffy coat. The CDR3 is CATSDFDRATGELFF. The sequenced part of the CDR3 DNA is TGTGCCACCAGTGATTTCGACAGGGCAACCGGGGAG.